These 11 T cell receptor beta chains share one sample of origin, sequenced in a study of T cells after yellow fever vaccination. TCRdb fed the 5' RACE reads into MiXCR, producing one record per CDR3 protein. In the table there are about 510,000 distinct CDR3 sequences, 20% to 25% of which are singletons. Source: PBMCs, taken roughly 20 days after the first yellow fever vaccination. Receptors were obtained from a man aged 18 to 30 who received the YFV17D yellow fever vaccine.

The chain has TRBV4-3 and TRBJ1-2; D not resolved. V lost 0 bases and J lost 3, with 11 bases in between. The CDR3 consists of 15 residues. CDR1 is LGHNA and CDR2 is YSLEER in the germline V gene. The CDR3 reads CASSQDFSADYGYTF. As DNA, the CDR3 is TGCGCCAGCAGCCAAGATTTTTCCGCCGACTATGGCTACACCTTC.

This clonotype came up a few times. The rearrangement uses TRBV20-1 and TRBJ2-5; D is perhaps TRBD2 (5 bases). The CDR3 is made up of 14 amino acids. V was trimmed by 5 bases and J by 5 bases, leaving 18 bases between them. The germline V gene has CDR1 DFQATT and CDR2 SNEGSKA (reference sequence). The CDR3 loop is CSAPKRVALETQYF. The CDR3 DNA follows: TGCAGTGCTCCGAAGAGGGTAGCGTTGGAGACCCAGTACTTC.

This clonotype was seen a few times. V and J are TRBV20-1 and TRBJ1-5; D unclear. The germline V gene has CDR1 DFQATT and CDR2 SNEGSKA (reference sequence). CDR3 length: 15 amino acids. With 5 bases removed from V and 0 bases from J, the gap between germline ends came to 14 bases. The CDR3 sequence is CSASEGASSNQPQHF. The CDR3 bases are TGCAGTGCTTCGGAGGGTGCGTCTAGCAATCAGCCCCAGCATTTT.

This clonotype was detected a few times. The CDR3 protein is CAITDRLNTEAFF. The CDR3 DNA sequence: TGTGCCATTACGGACCGCCTGAACACTGAAGCTTTCTTT. The chain recombines TRBV10-3 with TRBJ1-1; unclear D gene. Looked up from germline, CDR1 is ENHRY and CDR2 is SYGVKD. This CDR3 comprises 13 residues. V dropped 9 bases and J dropped 0 bases, with 11 bases sitting between them.

V gene TRBV5-1 combines with J gene TRBJ2-3; 9 positions agree with TRBD2. The CDR3 is made up of 18 amino acids. V dropped 4 bases and J dropped 0; count of bases not matched to a gene: 12. Germline CDR1 and CDR2: SGHRS and YFSETQ. CDR3 DNA sequence: TGCGCCAGCAGCCCCAGGGGTCCGACTAGCGGTAGCACAGATACGCAGTATTTT. Its translation is CASSPRGPTSGSTDTQYF.

A few counts support this clonotype. The chain combines TRBV5-1 with TRBJ1-1, with 8 bases lining up with TRBD1. This CDR3 region has 15 residues. The V gene's germline CDR1 is SGHRS and CDR2 YFSETQ. Losses at the gene ends were 4 bases for V and 5 bases for J; bases not matched to a gene: 10. DNA of the CDR3: TGCGCCAGCAGCCCAATACGGACAGGGAATACTGAAGCTTTCTTT. Translation gives CASSPIRTGNTEAFF.

This clonotype was detected a few times. The chain couples TRBV9 to TRBJ2-2, with 7 bases identical to TRBD2. J was trimmed by 6 bases and V by 0 bases; bases with no gene match: 8. The CDR3 is 16 residues long. Germline V gene sequence: CDR1 SGDLS, CDR2 YYNGEE. The CDR3 DNA sequence: TGTGCCAGCAGCGTAGCCCCCTTCGGACTAGCCGGGGAGCTGTTTTTT. As protein: CASSVAPFGLAGELFF.

The V and J genes are TRBV28 and TRBJ1-3, with D possibly matching TRBD1 (5 bases). The germline gives CDR1 MDHEN, CDR2 SYDVKM. V lost 3 bases and J 2 bases, leaving 11 bases between the germline ends. CDR3 size: 15 residues. In DNA, the CDR3 is TGTGCCAGCAGTTTCCCCCCAGGGACTGGAAACACCATATATTTT. The encoded protein is CASSFPPGTGNTIYF. Full variable domain (rest looked up from reference TRBV28 and TRBJ1-3): DVKVTQSSRYLVKRTGEKVFLECVQDMDHENMFWYRQDPGLGLRLIYFSYDVKMKEKGDIPEGYSVSREKKERFSLILESASTNQTSMYLCASSFPPGTGNTIYFGEGSWLTVV.

This clonotype was picked up a small number of times. The rearrangement links TRBV7-6 to TRBJ2-3; unclear D gene. The CDR3 loop spans 15 amino acids. V was trimmed by 1 base and J by 0 bases, leaving 8 bases between them. In germline, CDR1 is SGHVS, CDR2 FNYEAQ. The CDR3 spells CASSLVGFSTDTQYF. In DNA, the CDR3 is TGTGCCAGCAGCTTAGTCGGATTTAGCACAGATACGCAGTATTTT.

This chain joins TRBV5-4 and TRBJ1-1; tentative D call: TRBD1 (5 bases). The ends were cut back, 5 bases at V and 0 bases at J, with 14 bases in the middle. This CDR3 has 15 residues. Germline values: CDR1 SGHNT, CDR2 YYREEE (reference sequence). CDR3 protein: CASRGNGAVNTEAFF. The CDR3 DNA reads TGTGCCAGCAGAGGGAATGGGGCGGTGAACACTGAAGCTTTCTTT.

The chain joins TRBV7-9 to TRBJ2-7; D is unclear. V was shortened by 8 bases and J by 7 bases, with 18 bases between the two germline ends. Germline values: CDR1 SEHNR, CDR2 FQNEAQ (reference sequence). This CDR3 is built from 13 residues. The CDR3 coding sequence is TGTGCCAGCGCCCCCGCCCCACTCGGGGAGCAGTACTTC. Translation gives CASAPAPLGEQYF.